This entry features one T cell receptor (beta chain) sequence. This specimen comes from a study of blood T cell repertoires in COVID-19. On the study more broadly: Samples representing acute and convalescent COVID-19 were sourced from the United States, Italy and Spain.

Per the original methods: By means of reference gene primer amplification, nucleated cell counts were estimated. Here immunoSEQ multiplex PCR was the method, and the copy in TCRdb shows in-frame clones only, minus some. For V, J and clone size, that table is used; D and trimming come from the DNA. Found here are about 180,000 clones, around 85% of them singletons; the top ten hold more than 3%. V lost 3 bases and J 8 bases, leaving 10 bases between the germline ends. The length of the CDR3 is 12 residues. This clonotype was sampled from a man aged 55 to 70 with acute or convalescent COVID-19. The sample comprised peripheral blood. The chain employs TRBV12-3 or TRBV12-4 and TRBJ1-2; the D is unclear. The CDR3 loop reads CASSLTSWGYTF. The CDR3 DNA follows: TGTGCCAGCAGTTTGACTTCCTGGGGCTACACCTTC.